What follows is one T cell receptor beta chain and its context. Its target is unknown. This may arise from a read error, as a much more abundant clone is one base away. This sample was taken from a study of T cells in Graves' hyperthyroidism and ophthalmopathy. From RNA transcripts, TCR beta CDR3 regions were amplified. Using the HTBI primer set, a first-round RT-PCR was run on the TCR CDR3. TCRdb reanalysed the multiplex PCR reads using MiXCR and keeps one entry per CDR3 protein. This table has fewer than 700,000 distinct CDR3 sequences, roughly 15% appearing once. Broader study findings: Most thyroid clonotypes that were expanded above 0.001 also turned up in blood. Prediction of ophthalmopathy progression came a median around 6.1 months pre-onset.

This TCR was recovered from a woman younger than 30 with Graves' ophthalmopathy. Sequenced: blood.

CDR3 nucleotide sequence: TGCGCCAGCGGCTCTTTTGAAGGACAAGGGGGATACGAGCAGTACTTC. It is translated as CASGSFEGQGGYEQYF. The chain couples TRBV5-1 to TRBJ2-7, with TRBD1 as a possible D gene (6 bases). V lost 7 bases and J lost 4, with 24 bases in between. The CDR3 spans 16 residues. CDR1 is SGHRS, CDR2 YFSETQ, per germline. Using reference TRBV5-1 and TRBJ2-7 for the parts outside the CDR3, the full variable domain is KAGVTQTPRYLIKTRGQQVTLSCSPISGHRSVSWYQQTPGQGLQFLFEYFSETQRNKGNFPGRFSGRQFSNSRSEMNVSTLELGDSALYLCASGSFEGQGGYEQYFGPGTRLTVT.